A selection of T cell receptor beta chains follows, all from one sample in a study of shared clonotypes between healthy human individuals. Data came from immunoSEQ multiplex PCR; TCRdb stores just in-frame clones and leaves some out. The data contain about 610,000 clones, around 96% of them singletons. Sequencing input: naive CD8+ T cells sorted from blood. The origin of the receptors is a woman in her 30s in good health. CDR3s leave out the opening cysteine and the closing phenylalanine or tryptophan. Each record gives: V gene, D gene, J gene, CDR3 protein. A D gene is named only where the DNA matches it firmly.

>TRBV2|TRBD1|TRBJ2-1
ASIITQGHEQF
>TRBV7-9|TRBD1|TRBJ2-6
ASSSDRLSSGANVLT
>TRBV27|.|TRBJ2-7
ASSSGLRQY
>TRBV10-1|.|TRBJ2-1
ASSDANYNEQF
>TRBV27|TRBD1|TRBJ2-1
ASSLGPGTGYNEQF
>TRBV28|TRBD2|TRBJ2-7
ASTETSGSNYEQY
>TRBV29-1|.|TRBJ2-1
SVEGSTYNEQF
>TRBV27|TRBD1|TRBJ1-2
ASSSERDRIYGYT
>TRBV7-9|.|TRBJ1-1
ASSPGGTEAF
>TRBV7-9|TRBD2|TRBJ2-1
ASSLGLAVFYNEQF
>TRBV7-6|.|TRBJ2-1
ASSPDSYNEQF
>TRBV13|TRBD1|TRBJ2-3
ASSLTGGEDTQY
>TRBV2|.|TRBJ2-2
ASRGAGELF
>TRBV5-1|.|TRBJ1-1
ASSPGTLGAF
>TRBV5-6|TRBD1|TRBJ2-2
ASSGRQGDDTGELF
>TRBV27|TRBD1|TRBJ2-7
ASSWTGGEQY
>TRBV13|.|TRBJ2-4
ASSPPGAAKNIQY
>TRBV29-1|.|TRBJ2-7
SVDGAGTTYEQY
>TRBV5-6|.|TRBJ2-3
ASSFSTDTQY
>TRBV5-6|.|TRBJ2-7
ASSFFGSSYEQY
>TRBV13|.|TRBJ2-7
ASSPPTSYEQY
>TRBV6-5|TRBD1|TRBJ2-7
ARGDRGHEQY
>TRBV27|TRBD1|TRBJ1-1
ASSLRQGITEAF
>TRBV19|.|TRBJ1-3
ASSEPDSSGNTIY
>TRBV10-2|.|TRBJ1-1
ASSDGENTEAF
>TRBV27|TRBD2|TRBJ2-3
ASSVGTSGRDTQY
>TRBV7-9|TRBD2|TRBJ2-7
ASSSPLAGTYEQY
>TRBV15|TRBD2|TRBJ2-7
ATSNLAGAYEQY
>TRBV2|.|TRBJ1-3
ASSVRGSGNTIY
>TRBV5-5|TRBD2|TRBJ2-7
ASSYLGGAMYEQY